A selection of T cell receptor beta chains follows, all from one sample in a study of cytomegalovirus exposure and HLA in healthy donors. The method was immunoSEQ multiplex PCR; TCRdb's version includes in-frame clones alone and lacks a portion of them. The sample comprises about 170,000 clones, under 80% of which are singletons, and 2.5% to 3.5% rests with the top ten. Material: PBMCs. These receptors were collected from a man aged 35 to 55 in good health and CMV-seronegative. The CDR3 runs from the conserved cysteine through the conserved F or W. Fields, in order: D gene, J gene, clone size, V gene, CDR3 DNA, CDR3 protein. The D gene is left open where the match is weak. Clone size is stated in some rows and not others, as once, few, many or a class when expanded.

D gene: TRBD2; J gene: TRBJ2-5; clone size: -; V gene: TRBV5-4; CDR3 DNA: TGTGCCAGCAGCTTCGGAGGCGGGAGGGCCCAAGAGACCCAGTACTTC; CDR3 protein: CASSFGGGRAQETQYF
D gene: -; J gene: TRBJ1-3; clone size: few; V gene: TRBV21-1; CDR3 DNA: TGTGCCAGCAGCAAAGGAAGGGCAGGGGCTGGAAACACCATATATTTT; CDR3 protein: CASSKGRAGAGNTIYF
D gene: TRBD1; J gene: TRBJ1-6; clone size: many; V gene: TRBV5-6; CDR3 DNA: TGTGCCAGCAGCTTGGCCGGCGGACAGGGAGGAGTACCCCTCCACTTT; CDR3 protein: CASSLAGGQGGVPLHF
D gene: -; J gene: TRBJ1-2; clone size: few; V gene: TRBV5-1; CDR3 DNA: TGCGCCAGCAGCTTGGGGGCGAACTATGGCTACACCTTC; CDR3 protein: CASSLGANYGYTF
D gene: TRBD2; J gene: TRBJ2-2; clone size: -; V gene: TRBV7-6; CDR3 DNA: TGTGCCAGCAGCTTGGGGGACGCGGGAGAAACCGGGGAGCTGTTTTTT; CDR3 protein: CASSLGDAGETGELFF
D gene: TRBD2; J gene: TRBJ2-1; clone size: few; V gene: TRBV14; CDR3 DNA: TGTGCCAGCGGGGGTAGCGGGGGGATTTATGAGCAGTTCTTC; CDR3 protein: CASGGSGGIYEQFF
D gene: TRBD1; J gene: TRBJ2-1; clone size: few; V gene: TRBV6-4; CDR3 DNA: TGTGCCAGCAGTGCGGAGGGGACAGGGGGCCGGAATGAGCAGTTCTTC; CDR3 protein: CASSAEGTGGRNEQFF
D gene: -; J gene: TRBJ2-3; clone size: -; V gene: TRBV12-5; CDR3 DNA: TGTGCTAGTGGTTTGGGAGACAGATTACGCACAGATACGCAGTATTTT; CDR3 protein: CASGLGDRLRTDTQYF
D gene: -; J gene: TRBJ2-3; clone size: few; V gene: TRBV15; CDR3 DNA: TGTGCCACCAGCAGAGAGAGAGTAAGCACAGATACGCAGTATTTT; CDR3 protein: CATSRERVSTDTQYF
D gene: TRBD1; J gene: TRBJ1-1; clone size: few; V gene: TRBV11-2; CDR3 DNA: TGTGCCAGCAGCTTCGGACAGGGCAACACTGAAGCTTTCTTT; CDR3 protein: CASSFGQGNTEAFF
D gene: -; J gene: TRBJ2-7; clone size: -; V gene: TRBV7-9; CDR3 DNA: TGTGCCAGCAGCTTAGTTGGAGGGCCGAACTACGAGCAGTACTTC; CDR3 protein: CASSLVGGPNYEQYF
D gene: -; J gene: TRBJ1-6; clone size: -; V gene: TRBV27; CDR3 DNA: TGTGCCAGCAGTTTACGGCAGGTTCATAATTCACCCCTCCACTTT; CDR3 protein: CASSLRQVHNSPLHF
D gene: -; J gene: TRBJ2-1; clone size: -; V gene: TRBV12-5; CDR3 DNA: TGTGCTAGTGGTTGGCCGGGCGGGACCTACAATGAGCAGTTCTTC; CDR3 protein: CASGWPGGTYNEQFF